Following are 14 T cell receptor beta chains from one sample sequenced in a study of blood T cell repertoires in COVID-19. Clones were sequenced by immunoSEQ multiplex PCR, and TCRdb holds only the in-frame ones, with some missing. Altogether about 120,000 clones are present, 80% being singletons, with the ten largest covering 20% to 25%. Sequencing was performed on peripheral blood. Receptors were obtained from a human donor in a cohort sampled during active COVID-19.

The V gene is TRBV7-2, the J gene TRBJ2-3, with 8 bases matching TRBD1. Germline CDR1 is SGHTA and CDR2 is FQGNSA. V dropped 1 base and J dropped 2; count of bases not matched to a gene: 2. CDR3 length equals 15 residues. The CDR3 DNA sequence: TGTGCCAGCAGCTTAGGGACAGGGTACACAGATACGCAGTATTTT. As protein: CASSLGTGYTDTQYF.

This clone was detected a few times. This chain connects TRBV27 to TRBJ2-7, with a weak D call TRBD2 (6 bases). This CDR3 is 15 amino acids long. V shed 4 bases and J shed 3 bases, with 16 bases lying between them. Germline CDR1 and CDR2: MNHEY and SMNVEV (reference sequence). Here the CDR3 DNA reads TGTGCCAGCAGTTCTCCCGGGAGTGTGGGCTACGAGCAGTACTTC. Residues: CASSSPGSVGYEQYF.

The genes are TRBV4-3 and TRBJ2-1; 10 bases are shared with TRBD1. The CDR3 sequence is 16 residues long. V shed 3 bases and J 9 bases; nucleotides not matched to a gene: 11. The germline V gene has CDR1 LGHNA and CDR2 YSLEER. CDR3 region: CASSQGNRDRGSEQFF. The CDR3 region has the DNA TGCGCCAGCAGCCAGGGTAACCGGGACAGGGGAAGTGAGCAGTTCTTC.

Concerning this clone itself: One end of the junction varies from germline; a read error may be responsible. The V and J genes are TRBV12-3 or TRBV12-4 and TRBJ2-7; 13 bases fit TRBD2. The CDR3 length is 13 residues. CDR3 DNA: TGTGCCAGCAGTCGGGGACTAGCGGGGTCCACGGACTTC. Protein: CASSRGLAGSTDF.

The genes are TRBV11-2 and TRBJ2-7; D not certain. The CDR3 totals 13 residues. CDR1 is SGHAT, CDR2 FQNNGV, per germline. V shed 3 bases and J shed 0 bases, with 6 bases lying between them. CDR3 coding DNA: TGTGCCAGCAGCTTGGCCGCCTCCTACGAGCAGTACTTC. Protein: CASSLAASYEQYF.

V gene TRBV7-2 combines with J gene TRBJ2-1; D may be TRBD2 (5 bases). The CDR3 is 13 residues long. The germline V gene encodes CDR1 SGHTA and CDR2 FQGNSA. The V end was cut by 1 base, the J end by 5 bases, with 6 bases between. CDR3 sequence reads: CASSLGTDNEQFF. CDR3 nucleotide sequence: TGTGCCAGCAGCTTAGGGACTGACAATGAGCAGTTCTTC.

This clone was seen ten or more times. V usage is TRBV7-2 and J usage is TRBJ2-2, with 10 bases that match TRBD1. In germline, CDR1 is SGHTA, CDR2 FQGNSA. The junction had 0 bases not matched to a gene; V was cut back by 4 bases and J by 4 bases. This CDR3 has 14 residues. CDR3 region: CASSWDRGTGELFF. CDR3 DNA sequence: TGTGCCAGCAGCTGGGACAGGGGCACCGGGGAGCTGTTTTTT.

This clone occurred once. V usage is TRBV6-5 and J usage is TRBJ2-7, with 7 bases matching TRBD2. From germline, CDR1 is MNHEY and CDR2 SVGAGI. This CDR3 contains 15 residues. The trim removed 7 bases at V and 2 bases at J, leaving 11 bases unmatched. The DNA for the CDR3 is TGTGCCAGCAACAGATTGGGAGGGATGCCCTACGAGCAGTACTTC. Translated: CASNRLGGMPYEQYF.

The chain has TRBV27 and TRBJ2-7, with 11 bases fitting TRBD1. V gave up 4 bases and J gave up 9 bases; unmatched junction bases: 5. Per the germline V gene, CDR1 is MNHEY and CDR2 is SMNVEV (reference sequence). The CDR3 is 13 residues long. The CDR3, as DNA: TGTGCCAGCAGTTCCTGGACAGGGGGCCGGCAGTACTTC. Encoded protein: CASSSWTGGRQYF.

The rearrangement joins TRBV11-2 to TRBJ2-2; 7 bases agree with TRBD2. Germline V gene data show CDR1 as SGHAT and CDR2 as FQNNGV. The CDR3 is 15 residues long. V gave up 8 bases and J gave up 7 bases; unmatched junction bases: 13. The CDR3, as DNA: TGTGCCAGCTGGGGCTGGCGGGAGTATAACGGGGAGCTGTTTTTT. Amino acids: CASWGWREYNGELFF.

The rearrangement uses TRBV19 and TRBJ2-1, with D perhaps matching TRBD2 (6 bases). The V gene's germline CDR1 is LNHDA and CDR2 SQIVND (reference sequence). V lost 6 bases and J lost 10, with 22 bases in between. The CDR3 length is 15 residues. The CDR3: CASRSRLVNAKEQFF. CDR3 nucleotides: TGTGCCAGTAGATCGAGACTAGTTAATGCTAAAGAGCAGTTCTTC.

CDR3 nucleotides: TGCAGTGCTAGTGCAGGGAACCAAGAGACCCAGTACTTC. It translates to CSASAGNQETQYF. V gene TRBV20-1 combines with J gene TRBJ2-5, with D possibly being TRBD1 (5 bases). Per the germline V gene, CDR1 is DFQATT and CDR2 is SNEGSKA (reference sequence). The CDR3 spans 13 residues. Trimming took off 3 bases at V and 0 bases at J, with 8 bases between the two ends.

This sequence joins TRBV7-2 and TRBJ1-1; a weak D match, TRBD1 (5 bases). V was cut by 3 bases and J by 5 bases, with 13 bases left in between. This CDR3 spans 14 amino acids. The V gene's germline CDR1 is SGHTA and CDR2 FQGNSA. The CDR3 DNA reads as TGTGCCAGCAGCTTGCACCCTGGGGGGACTGAAGCTTTCTTT. Its protein is CASSLHPGGTEAFF.

Concerning this clone itself: Other nucleotide sequences in the sample specify the same CDR3. The gene calls are TRBV7-2 and TRBJ2-1; D gene unclear. This CDR3 has 12 amino acids. Germline CDR1 SGHTA, CDR2 FQGNSA. Trimming pared 5 bases from V and 5 bases from J, leaving 7 bases between. In DNA, the CDR3 is TGTGCCAGCAGCCCACCGGACAATGAGCAGTTCTTC. It specifies CASSPPDNEQFF.